The present T cell receptor beta chain was sequenced within a study of Ad26.COV2.S vaccination and SARS-CoV-2 variants. Whole-study results and caveats: Total responses of T cells may have been underestimated by the analyses of TCR breadth and depth.

The table came from immunoSEQ multiplex PCR; TCRdb's copy has only in-frame clones and leaves some out. The repertoire holds 350,000 to 450,000 clones, with about 92% as singletons. Trimming cost V 3 bases and J 1 base, with 16 bases left between them. The CDR3 is 18 residues long. CDR1 and CDR2 from the germline V gene are MNHEY and SMNVEV (reference sequence). Treatment defined: about 20 received Ad26.COV2.S at low or high dose, single or two shots; roughly 5 received placebo; per-sample allocation not given. Sampling was done on day 63 after the first vaccine or placebo injection. Aged 18-55 years, donor was enrolled in Boston in the early 2020s. Wuhan-strain SARS-CoV-2 spike was expressed by the Ad26 vector that made up the vaccine. As for this clone: The antigen is not known.

The J gene is TRBJ2-6, the V gene TRBV27; D may be TRBD1 (6 bases). The receptor's source is a person between 18 and 59 years old who received the Ad26.COV2.S COVID-19 vaccine or a placebo. The source was peripheral blood, collected in a trial of Ad26.COV2.S vaccine versus placebo. The CDR3 loop is CASSFFPDRVSGANVLTF. DNA of the CDR3: TGTGCCAGCAGTTTTTTTCCGGACAGAGTTTCTGGGGCCAACGTCCTGACTTTC.